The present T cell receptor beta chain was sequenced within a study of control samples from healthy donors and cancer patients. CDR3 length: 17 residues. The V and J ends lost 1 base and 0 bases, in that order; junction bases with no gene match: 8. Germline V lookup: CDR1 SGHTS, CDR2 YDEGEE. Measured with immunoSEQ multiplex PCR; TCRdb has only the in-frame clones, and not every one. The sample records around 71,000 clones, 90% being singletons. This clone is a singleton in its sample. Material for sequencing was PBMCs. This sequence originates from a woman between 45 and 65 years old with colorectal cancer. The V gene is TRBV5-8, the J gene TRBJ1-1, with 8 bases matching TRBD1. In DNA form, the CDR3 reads TGTGCCAGCAGCTTGCTGACAGGGGCTAATTTGAACACTGAAGCTTTCTTT. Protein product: CASSLLTGANLNTEAFF.